The rows below give T cell receptor beta chains drawn from one sample of a study of T cells in Graves' hyperthyroidism and ophthalmopathy. TCRdb itself ran the multiplex PCR reads through MiXCR, one entry per CDR3 protein. The sample consists of about 520,000 distinct CDR3 sequences, around 24% of them appearing once. Sequences were obtained from blood. Receptors originate from a woman in her 30s with Graves' ophthalmopathy. The CDR3 runs from the conserved cysteine through the conserved F or W. A D gene is named only where the DNA matches it firmly. Only some rows state a clone size, as once, few, many or a class for expanded clones.

J,V,size,D,DNA,CDR3
TRBJ2-7,TRBV30,.,TRBD1,TGTGCCTGGAGGGAACGGACAGGACTTATCTCCTACGAGCAGTACTTC,CAWRERTGLISYEQYF
TRBJ1-5,TRBV4-1,many,.,TGCGCCAGCAGCCAGCCCCACGGGCATCAGCCCCAGCATTTT,CASSQPHGHQPQHF
TRBJ2-7,TRBV7-8,few,TRBD2,TGTGCCAGCAGCTTTAGGACTAGCGGGTACTACGAGCAGTACTTC,CASSFRTSGYYEQYF
TRBJ1-1,TRBV5-1,many,TRBD1,TGCGCCAGCAGCTTGGGGGACAGGGGGAAAGCTTTCTTT,CASSLGDRGKAFF
TRBJ1-2,TRBV20-1,.,TRBD1,TGCAGTGCTAGTTTCGGACAGGGATTCTATGGCTACACCTTC,CSASFGQGFYGYTF
TRBJ2-5,TRBV6-2/TRBV6-3,many,TRBD2,TGTGCCAGCAGGGTTAGCGGGGACCAAGAGACCCAGTACTTC,CASRVSGDQETQYF
TRBJ2-7,TRBV20-1,many,TRBD2,TGCAGTGCTAGGTCGACTAGCGGGGCGGAGGAGCAGTACTTC,CSARSTSGAEEQYF
TRBJ1-5,TRBV10-2,.,TRBD1,TGCGCCAGCAGTGATGAGGGGGCTGGTCAGCCCCAGGATTTT,CASSDEGAGQPQDF
TRBJ2-5,TRBV15,many,TRBD2,TGTGCCACCAGCAAAACCGGGACTAGCGGGACGCTCCAAGAGACCCAGTACTTC,CATSKTGTSGTLQETQYF
TRBJ2-5,TRBV20-1,.,.,TGCAGTTGCCCGCAAGGGGGAAAGGAGACCCAGTACTTC,CSCPQGGKETQYF
TRBJ1-5,TRBV11-2,many,TRBD1,TGTGCCAGCGCTACAGGGGGCAATCAGCCCCAGCATTTT,CASATGGNQPQHF
TRBJ2-5,TRBV4-3,many,TRBD2,TGCGCCAGCAGCCAAGGCGCGGGGGGAGGTCAAGAGACCCAGTACTTC,CASSQGAGGGQETQYF
TRBJ2-2,TRBV7-8,few,.,TGTGCCAGCAGCCCAAACCCCACCGGGACAAGTACCGGGGAGCTGTTTTTT,CASSPNPTGTSTGELFF
TRBJ1-1,TRBV27,many,TRBD1,TGTGCCAGCAGCCGAAGACAGGGGGGAGACACTGAAGCTTTCTTT,CASSRRQGGDTEAFF
TRBJ1-3,TRBV20-1,.,.,TGCAGTGCCGCACGCCCGGACATCAGATCTGGAAACACCATATATTTT,CSAARPDIRSGNTIYF
TRBJ2-5,TRBV28,few,.,TGTGCCAGCAGTTTACGTTCTGGACACCAAGAGACCCAGTACTTC,CASSLRSGHQETQYF
TRBJ2-5,TRBV6-1,.,TRBD1,TGTGCCAGCAGGCTACAGGGGCGGGAGACCCAGTACTTC,CASRLQGRETQYF
TRBJ1-1,TRBV7-3,.,.,TGTGCCAGCAGCTTAACGTCGCCAGACCTAGGGGAAGCTTTCTTT,CASSLTSPDLGEAFF
TRBJ2-7,TRBV5-6,.,TRBD1,TGTGCCAGCAGCAACTCGGGACAGCCCTACGAGCAGTACTTC,CASSNSGQPYEQYF
TRBJ1-6,TRBV7-3,many,TRBD1,TGTGCCAGCAGCTGGCACCCGGACAGGACCATAACACCCCTCCACTTT,CASSWHPDRTITPLHF
TRBJ1-3,TRBV3-1,many,.,TGTGCCAGCAGCCAAGATATGATTCGGGGAAACACCATATATTTT,CASSQDMIRGNTIYF
TRBJ1-2,TRBV18,many,.,TGTGCCAGCTCACGGATGGGGAATGGCTACACCTTC,CASSRMGNGYTF
TRBJ2-7,TRBV9,.,.,TGTGCCAGCAGCGGGGGGTTAACGGACGAGCAGTACTTC,CASSGGLTDEQYF
TRBJ1-2,TRBV6-2/TRBV6-3,many,.,TGTGCCAGCACCAATCGCGGGGGAATAGGCTATGGCTACACCTTC,CASTNRGGIGYGYTF
TRBJ2-7,TRBV6-2/TRBV6-3,.,TRBD1,TGTGCCAGCAGGGATCCGGGACAGTACTCCTACGAGCAGTACTTC,CASRDPGQYSYEQYF
TRBJ1-3,TRBV7-2,.,TRBD1,TGTGCCAGCAGCCACGGACAGGGGGCTGGAAACACCATATATTTT,CASSHGQGAGNTIYF
TRBJ2-5,TRBV10-3,many,.,TGTGCCATCAGTGATGGGCTCCTAGAGACCCAGTACTTC,CAISDGLLETQYF
TRBJ2-7,TRBV4-2,.,TRBD1,TGTGCCAGCAGCCGCACCTCCGGGACAGGTTCCTTCAACTACGAACAGTACTTC,CASSRTSGTGSFNYEQYF
TRBJ2-7,TRBV24-1,.,.,TGTGCCACCAGGGCAACGTCAGGCCTAGCGACTTCGAATTACTACGAGCAGTACTTC,CATRATSGLATSNYYEQYF
TRBJ1-1,TRBV15,.,.,TGTGCCACCAGCAGAGAGCCAGGGAGGGCGGCTGAAGCTTTCTTT,CATSREPGRAAEAFF
TRBJ1-1,TRBV2,few,.,TGTGCCAGCCTGCGTTACATGATAGCTGCTTTCTTT,CASLRYMIAAFF
TRBJ2-6,TRBV6-1,.,.,TGTGCCAGCAGTGAGGCCTTAGGGGGGATCGACTCTGGGGCCAACGTCCTGACTTTC,CASSEALGGIDSGANVLTF
TRBJ2-7,TRBV7-9,many,TRBD1,TGTGCCAGCAGCAGAGTCCAGGGGGTTAACAACGAGCAGTACTTC,CASSRVQGVNNEQYF
TRBJ1-5,TRBV19,.,TRBD1,TGTGCCAGTAGTGGTCCCGGGACAGGGAACAATCAGCCCCAGCATTTT,CASSGPGTGNNQPQHF
TRBJ1-1,TRBV30,few,TRBD1,TGTGCCTGGAGGACAGGGGGTTACACTGAAGCTTTCTTT,CAWRTGGYTEAFF
TRBJ1-1,TRBV30,few,.,TGTGCCTGCCAGCTTTGGGTTGAGACTGAAGCTTTCTTT,CACQLWVETEAFF
TRBJ1-1,TRBV28,few,TRBD1,TGTGCCAGCAGTTTACCGTTTTTACAGGGGCGAAACACTGAAGCTTTCTTT,CASSLPFLQGRNTEAFF
TRBJ2-2,TRBV11-2,many,TRBD2,TGTGCCGCAACCCCTTGGACTAGCGGTAACACCGGGGAGCTGTTTTTT,CAATPWTSGNTGELFF
TRBJ1-1,TRBV27,many,TRBD1,TGTGCCAGCAGTTTATCCCCCGACAGGGTAGGTGAAGCTTTCTTT,CASSLSPDRVGEAFF
TRBJ1-5,TRBV11-2,many,.,TGTGCCAGCAGCTCGCAGGGAAGGGGGGATCATGAGCCCCAGCATTTT,CASSSQGRGDHEPQHF
TRBJ2-7,TRBV7-2,few,TRBD1,TGTGCCAGCAGCCCCGACAGGGGGCTGTCCTACGAGCAGTACTTC,CASSPDRGLSYEQYF
TRBJ1-1,TRBV28,many,TRBD1,TGTGCCAGCAGCTCCCGAGGACAGGGATACACTGAAGCTTTCTTT,CASSSRGQGYTEAFF